These 3 T cell receptor beta chains were sequenced from one sample in a study of T cells in Graves' hyperthyroidism and ophthalmopathy. Researchers took RNA transcripts and amplified the TCR beta CDR3 regions from them. The HTBI primer set drove a first-round RT-PCR of the TCR CDR3. TCRdb recomputed calls from the multiplex PCR reads with MiXCR, one row per CDR3 protein. The sample carries some 420,000 distinct CDR3 sequences, approximately 14% recorded once. The sample consisted of blood. Source of these receptors: a woman between 18 and 29 years old with Graves' hyperthyroidism.

The chain combines TRBV7-2 with TRBJ2-3; D may be TRBD2 (5 bases). Germline assignment: CDR1 SGHTA and CDR2 FQGNSA. This CDR3 has 16 amino acids. Deletions cut 1 base from V and 0 bases from J, with 11 bases between. CDR3 sequence reads: CASSLVALLSTDTQYF. The CDR3 coding sequence is TGTGCCAGCAGCTTAGTAGCGCTACTGAGCACAGATACGCAGTATTTT.

The chain couples TRBV9 to TRBJ2-1, with TRBD2 identical over 12 bases. Germline V gene data show CDR1 as SGDLS and CDR2 as YYNGEE. The CDR3 contains 15 residues. V trimming: 3 bases; J trimming: 7 bases; junction bases outside the gene matches: 5. CDR3 amino acids: CASSETSGSANEQFF. As DNA, the CDR3 is TGTGCCAGCAGCGAGACTAGCGGGAGCGCTAATGAGCAGTTCTTC.

This clonotype was detected many times. The chain combines TRBV12-3 or TRBV12-4 with TRBJ2-1; TRBD2 agrees at 7 bases. The CDR3 totals 15 residues. With 3 bases clipped from V and 2 bases from J, the junction kept 4 bases outside the gene matches. The CDR3 loop is CASSFGAGPYNEQFF. CDR3 bases: TGTGCCAGCAGTTTCGGAGCGGGACCCTACAATGAGCAGTTCTTC.